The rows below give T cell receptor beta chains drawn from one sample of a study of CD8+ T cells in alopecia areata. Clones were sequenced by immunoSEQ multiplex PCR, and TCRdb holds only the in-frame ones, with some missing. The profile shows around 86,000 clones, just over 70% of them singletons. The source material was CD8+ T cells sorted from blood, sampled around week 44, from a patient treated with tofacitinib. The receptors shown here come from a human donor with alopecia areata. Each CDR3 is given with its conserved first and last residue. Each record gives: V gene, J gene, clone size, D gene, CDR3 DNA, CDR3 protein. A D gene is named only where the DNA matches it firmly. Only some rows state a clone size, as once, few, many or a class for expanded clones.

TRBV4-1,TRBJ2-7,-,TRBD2,TGCGCCAGCAGCCAAGAGGCTAGCGGGGGTCTCTACGAGCAGTACTTC,CASSQEASGGLYEQYF
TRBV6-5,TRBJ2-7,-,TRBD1,TGTGCCAGCAGTTACGGCCAGGGGGCCCACGAGCAGTACTTC,CASSYGQGAHEQYF
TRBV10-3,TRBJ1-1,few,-,TGTGCCATCAGTGAGTCTGCGGCTGAAGCTTTCTTT,CAISESAAEAFF
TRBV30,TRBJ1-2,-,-,TGTGCCTGGAGTGCCGACAGGCCTTCCTTC,CAWSADRPSF
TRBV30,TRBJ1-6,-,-,TGTGCCTGGCAGCAAAGGGGTTCACCCCTCCACTTT,CAWQQRGSPLHF
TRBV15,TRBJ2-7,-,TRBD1,TGTGCCACCAGCAAAGGGACAGGGGGAAACTACGAGCAGTACTTC,CATSKGTGGNYEQYF
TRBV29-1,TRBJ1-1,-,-,TGCAGCGCGGGGGCAGGCGGCGCTGAAGCTTTCTTT,CSAGAGGAEAFF
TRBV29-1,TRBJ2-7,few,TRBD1,TGCAGCGCCACGGGACAGGGACCCCACGAGCAGTACTTC,CSATGQGPHEQYF
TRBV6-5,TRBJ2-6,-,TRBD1,TGTGCCAGCAGATACAGACAGGGATCCGGGGCCAACGTCCTGACTTTC,CASRYRQGSGANVLTF
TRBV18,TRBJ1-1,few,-,TGTGCCAGCTCACCAAGGACTGAAGCTTTCTTT,CASSPRTEAFF
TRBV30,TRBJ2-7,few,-,TGTGCCTGGACGTACAGAAGCGCTGGCTACGAGCAGTACTTC,CAWTYRSAGYEQYF
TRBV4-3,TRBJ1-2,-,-,TGCGCCAGCAGCCAAGATCCTACAGGGCACTATGGCTACACCTTC,CASSQDPTGHYGYTF
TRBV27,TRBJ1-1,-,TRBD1,TGTGCCAGCAGTGTCACAGGGGCGAACACTGAAGCTTTCTTT,CASSVTGANTEAFF
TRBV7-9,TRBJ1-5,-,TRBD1,TGTGCCAGCAGCAGCGGGACAGGCAATCAGCCCCAGCATTTT,CASSSGTGNQPQHF
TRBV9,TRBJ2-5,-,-,TGTGCCAGCAGCGCCCTACCTGGACGGCCGGAGACCCAGTACTTC,CASSALPGRPETQYF
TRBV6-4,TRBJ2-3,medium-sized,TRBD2,TGTGCCAGCAGTAAAGCGGGGGGCATTCCAGATACGCAGTATTTT,CASSKAGGIPDTQYF